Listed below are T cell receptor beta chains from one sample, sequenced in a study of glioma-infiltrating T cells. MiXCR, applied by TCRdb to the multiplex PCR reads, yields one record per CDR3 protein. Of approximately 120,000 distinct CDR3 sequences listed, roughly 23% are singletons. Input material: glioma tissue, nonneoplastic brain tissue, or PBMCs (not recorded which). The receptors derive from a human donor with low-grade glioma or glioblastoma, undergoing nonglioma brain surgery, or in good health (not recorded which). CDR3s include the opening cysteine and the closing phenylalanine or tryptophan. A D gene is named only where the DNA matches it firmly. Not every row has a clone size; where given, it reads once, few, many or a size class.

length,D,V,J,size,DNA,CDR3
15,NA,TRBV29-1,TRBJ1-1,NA,TGCAGCGTCCCCGCCCCGTTTGGACCGAACACTGAAGCTTTCTTT,CSVPAPFGPNTEAFF
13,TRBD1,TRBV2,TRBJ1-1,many,TGTGCCAGCAGGGAGGACAGGGAGACTGAAGCTTTCTTT,CASREDRETEAFF
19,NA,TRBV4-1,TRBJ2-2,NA,TGCGCCAGCAGCCACCGCAGTGGTGGGGGACAGACTAGGGCCGGGGAGCTGTTTTTT,CASSHRSGGGQTRAGELFF
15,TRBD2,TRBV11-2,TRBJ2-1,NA,TGTGCCAGCAGCTTATGGACTAGCGGGAGTGACGAGCAGTTCTTC,CASSLWTSGSDEQFF
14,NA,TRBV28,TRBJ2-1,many,TGTGCCAGCAGTTTCGTAGGGACTGACAATGAGCAGTTCTTC,CASSFVGTDNEQFF
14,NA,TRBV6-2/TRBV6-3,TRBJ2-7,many,TGTGCCAGCAGCCTTACAGGTACCTCCTACGAGCAGTACTTC,CASSLTGTSYEQYF
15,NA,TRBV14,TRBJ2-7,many,TGTGCCAGCAGCCAGCTGGGGGGAACGGACTACGAGCAGTACTTC,CASSQLGGTDYEQYF
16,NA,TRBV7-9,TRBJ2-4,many,TGTGCCAGCAGCTTAGTGATAGGTTTAGCCAAAAACATTCAGTACTTC,CASSLVIGLAKNIQYF
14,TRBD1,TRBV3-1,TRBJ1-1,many,TGTGCCAGCAGCCAAGGAACAGGGGCCACTGAAGCTTTCTTT,CASSQGTGATEAFF
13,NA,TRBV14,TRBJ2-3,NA,TGTGCCAGCAGCAATCGGGGATGGTATACGCAGTATTTT,CASSNRGWYTQYF
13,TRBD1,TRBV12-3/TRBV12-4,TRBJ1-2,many,TGTGCCAGCAGTTTAAGGGACAGGGGGAACTACACCTTC,CASSLRDRGNYTF
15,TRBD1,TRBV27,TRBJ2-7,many,TGTGCCAGCAGTCTGGGGGACAGGCTCTCCTACGAGCAGTACTTC,CASSLGDRLSYEQYF
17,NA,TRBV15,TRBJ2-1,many,TGTGCCACCAGCAGAGGTCTGAATCTCGGGCCTTACAATGAGCAGTTCTTC,CATSRGLNLGPYNEQFF
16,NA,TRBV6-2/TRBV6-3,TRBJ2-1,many,TGTGCCAGCAGTGGAGGACAGTTGAGCCCCTACAATGAGCAGTTCTTC,CASSGGQLSPYNEQFF
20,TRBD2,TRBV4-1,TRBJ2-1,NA,TGCGCCAGCAGCCAGGCCTTTTCTGGATATAGCGGGAGCCTGGGCAATGAGCAGTTCTTC,CASSQAFSGYSGSLGNEQFF
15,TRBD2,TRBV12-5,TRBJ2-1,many,TGTGCTAGTGGTTTAGGTAGCGGGAGTGGCAATGAGCAGTTCTTC,CASGLGSGSGNEQFF
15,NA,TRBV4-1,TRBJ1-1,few,TGCGCCAGCAGCCAAGATAGGACACCGAACACTGAAGCTTTCTTT,CASSQDRTPNTEAFF
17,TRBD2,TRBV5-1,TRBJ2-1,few,TGCGCCAGCAGCCCGCGGACTAGCAGCCGCTCCTACAATGAGCAGTTCTTC,CASSPRTSSRSYNEQFF
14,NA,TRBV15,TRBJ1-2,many,TGTGCCACCAGGGAATCGCTACGGGACTATGGCTACACCTTC,CATRESLRDYGYTF
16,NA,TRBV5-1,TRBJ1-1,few,TGCGCCAGCAGCCTACAAAGTCGACAGGTGGACACTGAAGCTTTCTTT,CASSLQSRQVDTEAFF
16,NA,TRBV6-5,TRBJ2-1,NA,TGTGCCAGCAGTTATATCGGGGGATTAACGTACAATGAGCAGCTCTTC,CASSYIGGLTYNEQLF
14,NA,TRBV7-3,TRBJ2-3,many,TGTGCCAGCAGCCCATTTCAAAGCACAGATACGCAGTATTTT,CASSPFQSTDTQYF
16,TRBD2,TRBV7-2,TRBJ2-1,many,TGTGCCAGCAGTCGGAGGGTGACTAGCGTCTACAATGAGCAGTTCTTC,CASSRRVTSVYNEQFF
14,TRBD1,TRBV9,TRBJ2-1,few,TGTGCCAGCAGCGTAGGTCCGGACAGGGGAGGGCAGTTCTTC,CASSVGPDRGGQFF
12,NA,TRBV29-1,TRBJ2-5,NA,TGCAGCGTTGTTTACGCCCAAGAGACCCAGTACTTC,CSVVYAQETQYF
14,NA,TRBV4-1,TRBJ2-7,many,TGCGCCAGCAGCCAAGAAAGCACCTCCTACGAGCAGTACTTC,CASSQESTSYEQYF
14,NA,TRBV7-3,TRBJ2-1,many,TGTGCCAGCAGCTCCGAGGGGGGGGGACCTGAGCAGTTCTTC,CASSSEGGGPEQFF
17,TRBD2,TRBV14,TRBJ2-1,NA,TGTGCCAGCAGCCAGGGACTAGCGGGAGCCGCCTACAATGAGCAGTTCTTC,CASSQGLAGAAYNEQFF
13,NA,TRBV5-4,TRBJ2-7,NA,TGTGCCAGAAGCTCGGAAACTTCCTACGAGCAGTACTTC,CARSSETSYEQYF
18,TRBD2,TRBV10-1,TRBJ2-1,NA,TGCGCCAGCAGTGAGTCAGGGAGGGCGGGAGGCCGGGGCAATGAGCAGTTCTTC,CASSESGRAGGRGNEQFF
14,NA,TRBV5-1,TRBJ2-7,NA,TGCGCCAGCAGCAGCCAGGGGATTGGGGACGAGCAGTACTTC,CASSSQGIGDEQYF
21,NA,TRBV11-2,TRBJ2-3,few,TGTGCCAGCAGCAAACGCATTCCCGGGACAAAAAAGCTAGCGGCCACAGATACGCAGTATTTT,CASSKRIPGTKKLAATDTQYF
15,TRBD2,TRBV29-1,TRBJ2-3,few,TGCAGCGTTGAAGAACGCGGGAGATACACAGATACGCAGTATTTT,CSVEERGRYTDTQYF
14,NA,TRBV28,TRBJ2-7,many,TGTGCCAGCAGTTCCCTCGTCGGGGTGGACGAGCAGTACTTC,CASSSLVGVDEQYF
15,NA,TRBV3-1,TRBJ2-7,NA,TGTGCCAGCAGCCAAGCGTCGGGGGCCTCCTACGAGCAGTACTTC,CASSQASGASYEQYF
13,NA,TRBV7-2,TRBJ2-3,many,TGTGCCAGCAGCTTAATGTCCGCCGATACGCAGTATTTT,CASSLMSADTQYF
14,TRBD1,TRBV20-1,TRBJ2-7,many,TGCAGTGCTAGGACGGCACAGGGGGCCGGCGAGCAGTACTTC,CSARTAQGAGEQYF
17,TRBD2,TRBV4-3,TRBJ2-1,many,TGCGCCAGCAGCCAAAGCCAGGGGAGACTAGCGGGAAATGAGCAGTTCTTC,CASSQSQGRLAGNEQFF
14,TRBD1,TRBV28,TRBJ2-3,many,TGTGCCAGCAACCTCGATACAGGGGAGGATACGCAGTATTTT,CASNLDTGEDTQYF
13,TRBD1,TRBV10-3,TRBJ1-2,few,TGTGCCATCAGTGAAGCGACAGGGGATGGCTACACCTTC,CAISEATGDGYTF
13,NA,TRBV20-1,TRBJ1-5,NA,TGCAGTGCTAGAGTCAGTCTCAGTCAGCCCCAGCATTTT,CSARVSLSQPQHF
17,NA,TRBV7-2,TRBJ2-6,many,TGTGCCAGCAGCCCAAGACAGAGGCAGGCTGGGGCCAACGTCCTGACTTTC,CASSPRQRQAGANVLTF
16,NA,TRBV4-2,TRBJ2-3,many,TGTGCCAGCAGCCAAGCCGGCCAGGGAGACACAGATACGCAGTATTTT,CASSQAGQGDTDTQYF
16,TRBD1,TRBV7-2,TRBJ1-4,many,TGTGCCAGCAGCCGAGACAGGGTTGGGACTAATGAAAAACTGTTTTTT,CASSRDRVGTNEKLFF
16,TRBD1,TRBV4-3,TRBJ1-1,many,TGCGCCAGCAGCCAATTACACCGGGAGGGGACAGCTGAAGCTTTCTTT,CASSQLHREGTAEAFF
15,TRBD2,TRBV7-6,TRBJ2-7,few,TGTGCCAGCAGCTTGACTAGCGGGGGGTCCTACGAGCAGTACTTC,CASSLTSGGSYEQYF
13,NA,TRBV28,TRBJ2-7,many,TGTGCCAGCAGTTTATTGGAAGGATACGAGCAGTACTTC,CASSLLEGYEQYF
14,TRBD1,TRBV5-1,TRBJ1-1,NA,TGCGCCAGCAGCTCCCTCACAGGGGACACTGAAGCTTTCTTT,CASSSLTGDTEAFF
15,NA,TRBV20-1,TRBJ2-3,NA,TGCAGTGCCAGCAGTTTGGACGGCAGGACAGATACGCAGTATTTT,CSASSLDGRTDTQYF
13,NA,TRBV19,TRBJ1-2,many,TGTGCCAGCCGACGGAGGGCACCAGATGGCTACACCTTC,CASRRRAPDGYTF
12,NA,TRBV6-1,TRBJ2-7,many,TGTGCCAGCGGATCCCAATTGGGGGAGCAGTACTTC,CASGSQLGEQYF
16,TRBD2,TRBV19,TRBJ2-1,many,TGTGCCAGTAGTACGCTAGCGGGAGGGCAGCGGAATGAGCAGTTCTTC,CASSTLAGGQRNEQFF
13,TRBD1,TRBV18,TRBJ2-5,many,TGTGCCAGCTCTACGGGACAGCAAGAGACCCAGTACTTC,CASSTGQQETQYF
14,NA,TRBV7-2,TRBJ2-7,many,TGTGCCAGCAGCCCAGGTCGCGGAGCCTACGAGCAGTACTTC,CASSPGRGAYEQYF
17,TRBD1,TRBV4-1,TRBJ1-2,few,TGCGCCAGCAGCCGCTCGACCGGACAGGGGGGTTTAAGCGGCTACACCTTC,CASSRSTGQGGLSGYTF
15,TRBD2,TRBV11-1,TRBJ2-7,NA,TGTGCCAGCAGCCCGAGGGCTAGCGGGTCCTACGAGCAGTACTTC,CASSPRASGSYEQYF
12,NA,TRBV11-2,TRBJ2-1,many,TGTGCCAGCAGCTTAAAAGTCTATGAGCAGTTCTTC,CASSLKVYEQFF
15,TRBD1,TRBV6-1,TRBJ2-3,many,TGTGCCAGCAGGCGACAGGGGGGTAGCACAGATACGCAGTATTTT,CASRRQGGSTDTQYF
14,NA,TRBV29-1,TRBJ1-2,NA,TGCAGCGTTCCCGAGGCGCGGAGGAACTATGGCTACACCTTC,CSVPEARRNYGYTF